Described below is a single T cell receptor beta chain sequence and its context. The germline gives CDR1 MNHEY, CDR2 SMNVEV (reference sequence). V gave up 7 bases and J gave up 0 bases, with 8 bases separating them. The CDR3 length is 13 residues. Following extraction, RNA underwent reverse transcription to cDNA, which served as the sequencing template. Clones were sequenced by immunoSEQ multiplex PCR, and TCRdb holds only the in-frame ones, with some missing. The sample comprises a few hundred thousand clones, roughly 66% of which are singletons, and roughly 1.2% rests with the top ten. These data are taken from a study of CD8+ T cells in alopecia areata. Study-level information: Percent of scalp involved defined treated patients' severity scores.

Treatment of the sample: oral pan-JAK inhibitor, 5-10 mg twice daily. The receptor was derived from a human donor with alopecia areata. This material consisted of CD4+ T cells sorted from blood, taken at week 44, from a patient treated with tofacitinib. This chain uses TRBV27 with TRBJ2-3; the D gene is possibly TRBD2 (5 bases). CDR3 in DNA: TGTGCCAGCAAGGACTTCAGCACAGATACGCAGTATTTT. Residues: CASKDFSTDTQYF.